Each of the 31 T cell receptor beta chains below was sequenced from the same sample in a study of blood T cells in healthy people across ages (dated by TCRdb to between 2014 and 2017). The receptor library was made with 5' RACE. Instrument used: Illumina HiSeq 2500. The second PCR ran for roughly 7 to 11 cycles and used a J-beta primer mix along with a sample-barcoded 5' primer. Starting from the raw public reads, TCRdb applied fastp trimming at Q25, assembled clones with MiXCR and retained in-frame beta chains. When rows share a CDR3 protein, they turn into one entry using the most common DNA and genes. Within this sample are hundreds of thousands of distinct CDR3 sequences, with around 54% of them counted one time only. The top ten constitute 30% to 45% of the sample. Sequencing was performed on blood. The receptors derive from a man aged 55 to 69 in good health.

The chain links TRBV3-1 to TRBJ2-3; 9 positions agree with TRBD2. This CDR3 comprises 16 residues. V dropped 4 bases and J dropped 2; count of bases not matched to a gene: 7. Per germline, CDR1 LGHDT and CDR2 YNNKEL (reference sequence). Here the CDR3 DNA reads TGTGCCAGCAGCCCCACATCGGGACTAGCCACAGATACGCAGTATTTT. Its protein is CASSPTSGLATDTQYF.

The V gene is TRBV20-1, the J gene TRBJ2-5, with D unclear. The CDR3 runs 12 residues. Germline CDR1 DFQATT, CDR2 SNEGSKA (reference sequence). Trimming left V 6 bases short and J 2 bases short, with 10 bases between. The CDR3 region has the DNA TGCAGTGCGTTGTTCAAGCAAGAGACCCAGTACTTC. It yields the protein CSALFKQETQYF.

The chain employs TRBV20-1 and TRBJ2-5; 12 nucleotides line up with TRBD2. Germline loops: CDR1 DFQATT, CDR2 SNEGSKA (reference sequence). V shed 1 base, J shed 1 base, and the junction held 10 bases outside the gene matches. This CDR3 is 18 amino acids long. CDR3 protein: CSARAWASGGGGQETQYF. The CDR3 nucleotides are TGCAGTGCTAGAGCTTGGGCTAGCGGGGGGGGCGGCCAAGAGACCCAGTACTTC.

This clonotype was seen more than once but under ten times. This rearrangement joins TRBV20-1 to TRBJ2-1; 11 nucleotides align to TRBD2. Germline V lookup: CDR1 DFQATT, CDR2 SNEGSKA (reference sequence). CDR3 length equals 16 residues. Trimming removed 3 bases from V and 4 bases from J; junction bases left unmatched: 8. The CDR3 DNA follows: TGCAGTGCTAGCCATAGCGGGGGGGCCCTATACAATGAGCAGTTCTTC. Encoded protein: CSASHSGGALYNEQFF.

Written as DNA, the CDR3 is TGTGCCAGCTCACCAGCGAAAGGACCGGGGGCGGAAGAATGGGAGACCCAGTTCTTC. It is translated as CASSPAKGPGAEEWETQFF. The V gene is TRBV18, the J gene TRBJ2-1, with D perhaps given as TRBD1 or TRBD2 (6 bases each). Germline-derived CDR1 and CDR2 are KGHSH and LQKENI. The CDR3 runs to 19 residues. The V gene lost 2 bases and the J gene lost 13 bases, with 33 bases spanning the gap.

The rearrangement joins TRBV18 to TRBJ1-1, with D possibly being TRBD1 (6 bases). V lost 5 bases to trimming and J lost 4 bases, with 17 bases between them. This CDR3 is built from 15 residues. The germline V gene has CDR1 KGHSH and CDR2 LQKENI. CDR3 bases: TGTGCCAGCTCAGGGGGGACACAGGGTTTCACTGAAGCTTTCTTT. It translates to CASSGGTQGFTEAFF.

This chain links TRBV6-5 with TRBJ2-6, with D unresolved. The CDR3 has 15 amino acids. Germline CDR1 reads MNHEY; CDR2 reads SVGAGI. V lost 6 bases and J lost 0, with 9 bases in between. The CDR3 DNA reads TGTGCCAGCAGGGGGATTGACTCTGGGGCCAACGTCCTGACTTTC. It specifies CASRGIDSGANVLTF.

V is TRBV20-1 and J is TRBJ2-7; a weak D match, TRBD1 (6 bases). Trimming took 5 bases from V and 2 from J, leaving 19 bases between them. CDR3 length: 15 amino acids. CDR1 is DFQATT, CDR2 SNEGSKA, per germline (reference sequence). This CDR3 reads CSAWPGVGSPYEQYF. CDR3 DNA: TGCAGTGCTTGGCCAGGGGTCGGAAGCCCCTACGAGCAGTACTTC.

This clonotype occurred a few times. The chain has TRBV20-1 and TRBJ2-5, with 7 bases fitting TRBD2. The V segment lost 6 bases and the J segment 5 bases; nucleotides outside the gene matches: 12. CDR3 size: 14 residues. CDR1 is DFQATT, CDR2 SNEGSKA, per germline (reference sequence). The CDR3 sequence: CSATSVRLRETQYF. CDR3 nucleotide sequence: TGCAGTGCCACTAGCGTACGCCTCAGGGAGACCCAGTACTTC.

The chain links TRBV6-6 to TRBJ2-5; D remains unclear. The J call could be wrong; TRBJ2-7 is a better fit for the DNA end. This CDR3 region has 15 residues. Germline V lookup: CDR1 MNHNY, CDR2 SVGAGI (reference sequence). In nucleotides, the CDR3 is TGTGCCAGCAGTTACAATGGGTTGGGTTATTACGAGCAGTACTTC. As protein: CASSYNGLGYYEQYF.

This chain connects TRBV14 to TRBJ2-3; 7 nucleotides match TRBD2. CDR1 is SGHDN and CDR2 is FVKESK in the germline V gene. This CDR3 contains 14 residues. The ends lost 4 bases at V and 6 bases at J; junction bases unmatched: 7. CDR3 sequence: CASSPWSGADTQYF. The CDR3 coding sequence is TGTGCCAGCAGCCCATGGAGCGGGGCGGATACGCAGTATTTT.

CDR3 protein: CASSLTGREDTQYF. DNA for the CDR3: TGTGCCAGCAGTCTCACGGGGCGGGAAGATACGCAGTATTTT. This chain links TRBV12-3 or TRBV12-4 with TRBJ2-3, with D tentatively TRBD2 (6 bases). The CDR3 is 14 residues long. V was clipped by 5 bases and J by 5 bases, with 14 bases between them.

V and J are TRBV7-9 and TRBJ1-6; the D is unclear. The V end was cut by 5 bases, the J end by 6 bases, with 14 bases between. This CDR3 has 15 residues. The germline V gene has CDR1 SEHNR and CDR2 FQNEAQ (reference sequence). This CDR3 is CASSHWEASNSPLHF. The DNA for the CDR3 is TGTGCCAGCAGCCATTGGGAAGCTAGTAATTCACCCCTCCACTTT.

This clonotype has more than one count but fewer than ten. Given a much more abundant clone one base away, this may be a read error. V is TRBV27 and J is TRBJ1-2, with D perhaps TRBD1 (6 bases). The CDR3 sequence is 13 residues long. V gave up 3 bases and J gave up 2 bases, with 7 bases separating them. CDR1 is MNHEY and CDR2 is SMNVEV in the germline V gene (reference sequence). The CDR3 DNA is TGTGCCAGCAGTTTTGACAGGAACTATGGCTACACCTTC. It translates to CASSFDRNYGYTF.

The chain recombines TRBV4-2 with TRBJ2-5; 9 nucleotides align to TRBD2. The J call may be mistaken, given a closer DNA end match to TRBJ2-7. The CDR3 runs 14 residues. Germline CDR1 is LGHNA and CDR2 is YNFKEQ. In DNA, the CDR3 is TGTGCCAGCAGCCGGGGCGGGGGGGACCACGAGCAGTACTTC. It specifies CASSRGGGDHEQYF.

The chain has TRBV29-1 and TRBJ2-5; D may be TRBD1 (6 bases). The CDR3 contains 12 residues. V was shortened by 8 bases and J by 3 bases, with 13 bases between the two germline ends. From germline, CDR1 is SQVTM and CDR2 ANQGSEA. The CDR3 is CSQRTAEETQYF. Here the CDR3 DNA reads TGCAGCCAAAGGACAGCGGAAGAGACCCAGTACTTC.

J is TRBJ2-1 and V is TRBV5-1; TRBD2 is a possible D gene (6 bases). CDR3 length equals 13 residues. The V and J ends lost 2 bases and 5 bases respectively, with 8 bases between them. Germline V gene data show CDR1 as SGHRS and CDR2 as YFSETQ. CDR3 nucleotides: TGCGCCAGCAGCTTTGGACTAAACAATGAGCAGTTCTTC. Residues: CASSFGLNNEQFF.

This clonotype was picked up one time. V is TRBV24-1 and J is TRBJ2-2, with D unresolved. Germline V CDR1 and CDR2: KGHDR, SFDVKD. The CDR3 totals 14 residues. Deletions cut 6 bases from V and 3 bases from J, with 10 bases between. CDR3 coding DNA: TGTGCCACCAGTCCCAACAGAGACACCGGGGAGCTGTTTTTT. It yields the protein CATSPNRDTGELFF.

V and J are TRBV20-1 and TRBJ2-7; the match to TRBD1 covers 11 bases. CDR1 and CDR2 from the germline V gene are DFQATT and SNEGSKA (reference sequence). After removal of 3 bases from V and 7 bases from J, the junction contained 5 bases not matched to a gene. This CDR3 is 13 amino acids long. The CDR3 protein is CSASPGQGGEQYF. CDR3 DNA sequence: TGCAGTGCTAGTCCGGGACAGGGGGGTGAGCAGTACTTC.

The CDR3 DNA reads TGTGCCAGCAGCAAGGGAGGGGCAGTACAGTCTAACTATGGCTACACCTTC. Encoded protein: CASSKGGAVQSNYGYTF. The genes are TRBV21-1 and TRBJ1-2. TRBV21-1 is an annotated pseudogene. This CDR3 has 17 amino acids.

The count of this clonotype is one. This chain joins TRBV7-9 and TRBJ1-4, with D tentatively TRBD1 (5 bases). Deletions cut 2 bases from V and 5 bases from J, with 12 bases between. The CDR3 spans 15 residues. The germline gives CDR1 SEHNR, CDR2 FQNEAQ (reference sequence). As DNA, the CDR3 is TGTGCCAGCAGCTTATTGGCTGGGGGGAATGAAAAACTGTTTTTT. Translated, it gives CASSLLAGGNEKLFF.

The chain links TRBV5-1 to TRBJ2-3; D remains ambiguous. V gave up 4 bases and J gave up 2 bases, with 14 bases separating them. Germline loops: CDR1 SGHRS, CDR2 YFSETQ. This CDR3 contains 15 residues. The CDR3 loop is CASSLDLINTDTQYF. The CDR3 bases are TGCGCCAGCAGCCTCGATCTAATAAACACAGATACGCAGTATTTT.

CDR3: CASSYSWRTSNYGYTF. The CDR3 nucleotides read TGTGCCAGCAGTTACTCTTGGCGGACATCTAACTATGGCTACACCTTC. The rearrangement uses TRBV6-6 and TRBJ1-2; possible D gene TRBD1, 5 bases. The CDR3 consists of 16 residues. CDR1 and CDR2 (germline): MNHNY, SVGAGI (reference sequence). V lost 0 bases, J lost 0 bases, and 11 bases lay in between.

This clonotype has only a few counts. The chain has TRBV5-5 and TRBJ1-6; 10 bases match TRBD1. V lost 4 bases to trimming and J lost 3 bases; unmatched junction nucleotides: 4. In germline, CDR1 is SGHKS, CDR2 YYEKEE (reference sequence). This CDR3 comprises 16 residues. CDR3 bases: TGTGCCAGCAGCCGACAGGGGGCCGTCTATAATTCACCCCTCCACTTT. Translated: CASSRQGAVYNSPLHF.

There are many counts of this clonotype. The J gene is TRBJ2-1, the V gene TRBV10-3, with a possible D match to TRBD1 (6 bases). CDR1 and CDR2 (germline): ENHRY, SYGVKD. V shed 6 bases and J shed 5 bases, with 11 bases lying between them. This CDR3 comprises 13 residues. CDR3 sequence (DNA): TGTGCCATCAGAACAGGGACCCACAATGAGCAGTTCTTC. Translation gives CAIRTGTHNEQFF.

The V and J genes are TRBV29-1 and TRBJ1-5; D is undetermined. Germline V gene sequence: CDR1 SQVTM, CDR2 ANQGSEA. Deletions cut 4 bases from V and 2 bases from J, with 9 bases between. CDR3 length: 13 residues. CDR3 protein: CSVVVGRNQPQHF. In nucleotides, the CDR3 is TGCAGCGTTGTTGTAGGGCGCAATCAGCCCCAGCATTTT.

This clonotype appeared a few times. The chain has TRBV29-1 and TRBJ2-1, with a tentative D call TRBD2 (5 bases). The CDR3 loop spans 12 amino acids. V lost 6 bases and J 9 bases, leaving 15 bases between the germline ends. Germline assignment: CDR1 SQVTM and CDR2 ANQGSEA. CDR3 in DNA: TGCAGCGTGGGTTCGGGGTCGAGTGAGCAGTTCTTC. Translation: CSVGSGSSEQFF.

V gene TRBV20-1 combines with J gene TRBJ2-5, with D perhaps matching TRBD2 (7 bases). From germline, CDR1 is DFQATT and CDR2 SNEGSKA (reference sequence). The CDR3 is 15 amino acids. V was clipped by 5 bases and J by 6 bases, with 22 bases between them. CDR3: CSAPLGGQELQTQYF. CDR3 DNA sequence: TGCAGTGCTCCTTTGGGGGGGCAAGAGTTGCAGACCCAGTACTTC.

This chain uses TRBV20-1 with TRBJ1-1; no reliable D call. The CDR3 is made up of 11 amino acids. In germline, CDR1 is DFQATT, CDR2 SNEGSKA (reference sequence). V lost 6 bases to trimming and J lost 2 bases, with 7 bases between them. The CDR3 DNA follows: TGCAGTGCCAAACTAAACACTGAAGCTTTCTTT. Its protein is CSAKLNTEAFF.

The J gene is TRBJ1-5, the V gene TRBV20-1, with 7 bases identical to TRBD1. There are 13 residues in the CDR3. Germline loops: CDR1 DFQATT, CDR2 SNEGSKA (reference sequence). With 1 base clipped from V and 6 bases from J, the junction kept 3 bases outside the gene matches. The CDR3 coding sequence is TGCAGTGCTAGAGTGACAGGGATTCAGCCCCAGCATTTT. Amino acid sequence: CSARVTGIQPQHF.

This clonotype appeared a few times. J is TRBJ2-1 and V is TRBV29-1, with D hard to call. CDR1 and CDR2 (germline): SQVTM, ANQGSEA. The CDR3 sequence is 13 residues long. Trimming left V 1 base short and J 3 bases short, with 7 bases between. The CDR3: CSVEGTLYNEQFF. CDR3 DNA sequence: TGCAGCGTTGAAGGCACACTCTACAATGAGCAGTTCTTC.